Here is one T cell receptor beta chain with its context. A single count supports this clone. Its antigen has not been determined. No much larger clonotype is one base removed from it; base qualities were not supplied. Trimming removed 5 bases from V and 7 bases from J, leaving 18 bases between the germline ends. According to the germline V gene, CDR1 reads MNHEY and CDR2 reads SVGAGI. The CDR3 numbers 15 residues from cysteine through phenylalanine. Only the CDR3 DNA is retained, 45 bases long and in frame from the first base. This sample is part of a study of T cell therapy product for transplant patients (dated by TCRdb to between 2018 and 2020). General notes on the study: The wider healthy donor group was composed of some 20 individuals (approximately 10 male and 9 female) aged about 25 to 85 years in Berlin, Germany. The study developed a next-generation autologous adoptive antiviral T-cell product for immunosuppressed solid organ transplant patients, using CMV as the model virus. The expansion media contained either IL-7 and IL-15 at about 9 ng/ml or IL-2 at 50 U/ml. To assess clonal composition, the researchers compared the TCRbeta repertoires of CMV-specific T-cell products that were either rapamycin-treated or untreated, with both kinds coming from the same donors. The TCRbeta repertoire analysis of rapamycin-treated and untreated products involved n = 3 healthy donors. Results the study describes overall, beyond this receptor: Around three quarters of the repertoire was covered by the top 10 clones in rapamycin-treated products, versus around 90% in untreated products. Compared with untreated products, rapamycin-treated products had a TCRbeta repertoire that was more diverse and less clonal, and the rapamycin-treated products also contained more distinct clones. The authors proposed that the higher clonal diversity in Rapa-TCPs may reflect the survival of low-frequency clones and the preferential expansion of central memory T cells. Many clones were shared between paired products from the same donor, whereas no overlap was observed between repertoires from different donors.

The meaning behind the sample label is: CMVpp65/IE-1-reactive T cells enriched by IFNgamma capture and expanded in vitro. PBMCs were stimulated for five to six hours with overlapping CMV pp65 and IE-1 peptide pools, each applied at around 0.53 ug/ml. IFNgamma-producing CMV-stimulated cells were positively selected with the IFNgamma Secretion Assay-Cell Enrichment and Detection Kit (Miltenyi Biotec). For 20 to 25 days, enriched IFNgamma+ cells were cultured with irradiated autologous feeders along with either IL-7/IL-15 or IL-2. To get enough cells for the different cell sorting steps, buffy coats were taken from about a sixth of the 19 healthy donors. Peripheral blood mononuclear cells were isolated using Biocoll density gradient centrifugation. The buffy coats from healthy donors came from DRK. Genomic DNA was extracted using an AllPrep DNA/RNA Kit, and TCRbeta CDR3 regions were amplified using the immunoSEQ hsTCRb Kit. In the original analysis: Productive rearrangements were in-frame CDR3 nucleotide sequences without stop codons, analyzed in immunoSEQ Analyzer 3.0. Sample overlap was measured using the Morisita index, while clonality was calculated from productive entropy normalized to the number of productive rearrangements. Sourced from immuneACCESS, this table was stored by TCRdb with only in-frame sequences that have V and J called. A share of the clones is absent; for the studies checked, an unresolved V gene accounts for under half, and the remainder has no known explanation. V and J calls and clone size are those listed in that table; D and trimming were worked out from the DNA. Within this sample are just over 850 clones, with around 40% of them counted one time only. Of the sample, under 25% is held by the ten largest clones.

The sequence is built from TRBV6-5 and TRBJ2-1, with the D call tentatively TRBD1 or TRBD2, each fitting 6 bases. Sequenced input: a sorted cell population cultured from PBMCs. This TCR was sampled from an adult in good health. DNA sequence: TGTGCCAGCAGTCCGCCACAGGGACGGGGGAATGAGCAGTTCTTC. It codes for CASSPPQGRGNEQFF.